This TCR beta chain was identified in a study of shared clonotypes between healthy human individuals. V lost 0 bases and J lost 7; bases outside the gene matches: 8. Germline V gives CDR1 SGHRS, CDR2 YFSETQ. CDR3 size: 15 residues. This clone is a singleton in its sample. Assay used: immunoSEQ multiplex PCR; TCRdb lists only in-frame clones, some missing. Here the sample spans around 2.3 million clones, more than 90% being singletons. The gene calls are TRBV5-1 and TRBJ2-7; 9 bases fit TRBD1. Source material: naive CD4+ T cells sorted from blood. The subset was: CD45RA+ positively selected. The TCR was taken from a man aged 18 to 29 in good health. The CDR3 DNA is TGCGCCAGCAGCTTGGGGGGACAGGGAGAGGGAGAGCAGTACTTC. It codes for CASSLGGQGEGEQYF.